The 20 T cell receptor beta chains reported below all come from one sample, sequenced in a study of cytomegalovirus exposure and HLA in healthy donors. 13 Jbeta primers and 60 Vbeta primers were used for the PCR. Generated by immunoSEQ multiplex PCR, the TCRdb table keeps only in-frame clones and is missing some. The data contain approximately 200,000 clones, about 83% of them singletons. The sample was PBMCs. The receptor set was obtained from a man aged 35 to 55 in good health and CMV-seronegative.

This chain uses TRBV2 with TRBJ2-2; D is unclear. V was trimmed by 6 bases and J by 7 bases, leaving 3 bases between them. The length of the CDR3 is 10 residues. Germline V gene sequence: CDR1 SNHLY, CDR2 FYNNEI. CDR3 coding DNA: TGTGCCAGCAGCCACGGGGAGCTGTTTTTT. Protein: CASSHGELFF.

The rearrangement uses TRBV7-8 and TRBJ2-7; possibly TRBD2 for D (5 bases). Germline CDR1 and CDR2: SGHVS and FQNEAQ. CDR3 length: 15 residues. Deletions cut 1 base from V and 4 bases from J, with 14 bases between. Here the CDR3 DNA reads TGTGCCAGCAGCTTAGAGCGGCTCCTTGCTTACGAGCAGTACTTC. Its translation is CASSLERLLAYEQYF.

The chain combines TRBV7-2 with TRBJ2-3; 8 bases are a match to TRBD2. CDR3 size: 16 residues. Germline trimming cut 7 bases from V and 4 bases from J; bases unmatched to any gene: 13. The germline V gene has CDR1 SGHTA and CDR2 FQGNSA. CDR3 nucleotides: TGTGCCAGCACCTATCGGGGGGGGGCCAACTCAGATACGCAGTATTTT. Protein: CASTYRGGANSDTQYF.

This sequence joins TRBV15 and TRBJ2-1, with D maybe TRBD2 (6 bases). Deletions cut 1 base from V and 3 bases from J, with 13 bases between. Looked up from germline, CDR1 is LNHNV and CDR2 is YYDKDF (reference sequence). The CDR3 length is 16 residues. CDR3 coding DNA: TGTGCCACCAGCAGAGGGGACGGGAGAGTCTACAATGAGCAGTTCTTC. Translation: CATSRGDGRVYNEQFF.

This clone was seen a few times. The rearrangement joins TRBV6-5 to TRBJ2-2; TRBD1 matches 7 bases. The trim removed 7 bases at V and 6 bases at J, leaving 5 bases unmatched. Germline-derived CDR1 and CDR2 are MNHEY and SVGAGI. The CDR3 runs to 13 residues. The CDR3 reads CASTLQGSGELFF. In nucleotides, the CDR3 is TGTGCCAGCACCCTACAGGGGTCCGGGGAGCTGTTTTTT.

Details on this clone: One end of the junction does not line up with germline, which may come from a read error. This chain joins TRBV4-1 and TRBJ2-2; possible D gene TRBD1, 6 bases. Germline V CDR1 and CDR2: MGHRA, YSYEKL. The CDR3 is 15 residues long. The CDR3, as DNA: TGCGCCAACAGCCAATACAGGGATGGTTTGGGGGAGCTGTTTTTT. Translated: CANSQYRDGLGELFF.

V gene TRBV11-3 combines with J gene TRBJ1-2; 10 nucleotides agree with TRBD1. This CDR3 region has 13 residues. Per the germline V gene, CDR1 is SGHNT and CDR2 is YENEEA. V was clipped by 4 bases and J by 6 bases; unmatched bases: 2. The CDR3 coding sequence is TGTGCCAGCAGCTCCGACAGGGGGCATGGCTACACCTTC. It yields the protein CASSSDRGHGYTF. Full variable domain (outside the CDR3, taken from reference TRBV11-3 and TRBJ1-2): EAGVVQSPRYKIIEKKQPVAFWCNPISGHNTLYWYLQNLGQGPELLIRYENEEAVDDSQLPKDRFSAERLKGVDSTLKIQPAELGDSAVYLCASSSDRGHGYTFGSGTRLTVV.

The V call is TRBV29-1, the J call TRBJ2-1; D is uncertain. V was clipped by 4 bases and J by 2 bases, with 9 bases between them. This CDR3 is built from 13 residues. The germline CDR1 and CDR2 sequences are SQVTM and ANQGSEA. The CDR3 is CSVAGAAYNEQFF. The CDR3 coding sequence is TGCAGCGTTGCAGGCGCCGCCTACAATGAGCAGTTCTTC.

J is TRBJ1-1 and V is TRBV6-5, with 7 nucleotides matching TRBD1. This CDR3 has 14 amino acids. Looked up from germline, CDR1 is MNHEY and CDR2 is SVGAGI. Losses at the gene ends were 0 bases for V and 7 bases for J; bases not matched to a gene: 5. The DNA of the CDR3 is TGTGCCAGCAGTTACTCGAGATCAGGGGGTGAAGCTTTCTTT. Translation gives CASSYSRSGGEAFF.

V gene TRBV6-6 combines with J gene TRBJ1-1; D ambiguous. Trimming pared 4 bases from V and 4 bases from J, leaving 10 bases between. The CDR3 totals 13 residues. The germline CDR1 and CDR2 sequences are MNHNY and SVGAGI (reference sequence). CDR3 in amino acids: CASSSRIFTEAFF. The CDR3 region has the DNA TGTGCCAGCAGTTCCCGTATCTTCACTGAAGCTTTCTTT.

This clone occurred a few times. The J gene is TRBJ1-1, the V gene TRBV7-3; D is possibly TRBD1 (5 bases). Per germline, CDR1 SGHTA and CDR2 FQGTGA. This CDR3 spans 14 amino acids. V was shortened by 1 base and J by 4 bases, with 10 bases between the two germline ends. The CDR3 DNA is TGTGCCAGCAGCTTAAGGGGCGTGGGCACTGAAGCTTTCTTT. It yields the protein CASSLRGVGTEAFF.

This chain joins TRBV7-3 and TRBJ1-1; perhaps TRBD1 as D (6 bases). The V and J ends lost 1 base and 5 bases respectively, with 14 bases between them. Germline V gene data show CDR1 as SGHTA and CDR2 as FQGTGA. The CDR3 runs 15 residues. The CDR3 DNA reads TGTGCCAGCAGCTTAAATGGGCAGGGGATTACTGAAGCTTTCTTT. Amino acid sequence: CASSLNGQGITEAFF.

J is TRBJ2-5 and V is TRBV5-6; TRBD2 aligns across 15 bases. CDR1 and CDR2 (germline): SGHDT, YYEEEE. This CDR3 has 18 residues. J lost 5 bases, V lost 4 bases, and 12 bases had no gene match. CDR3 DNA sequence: TGTGCCAGCAGCCTTACCTGGACTAGCGGGGGGGCCGGGGAGACCCAGTACTTC. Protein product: CASSLTWTSGGAGETQYF.

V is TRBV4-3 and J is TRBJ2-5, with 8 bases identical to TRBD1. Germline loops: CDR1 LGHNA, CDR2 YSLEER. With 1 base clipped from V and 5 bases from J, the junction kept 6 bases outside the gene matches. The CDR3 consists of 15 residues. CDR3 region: CASSQAPGGRETQYF. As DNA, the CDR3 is TGCGCCAGCAGCCAAGCGCCAGGGGGCCGGGAGACCCAGTACTTC.

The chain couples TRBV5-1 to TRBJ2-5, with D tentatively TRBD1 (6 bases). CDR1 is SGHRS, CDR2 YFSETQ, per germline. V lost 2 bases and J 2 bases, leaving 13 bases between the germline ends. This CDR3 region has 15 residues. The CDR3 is CASSLGQILQETQYF. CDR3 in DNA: TGCGCCAGCAGCTTAGGACAGATACTACAAGAGACCCAGTACTTC.

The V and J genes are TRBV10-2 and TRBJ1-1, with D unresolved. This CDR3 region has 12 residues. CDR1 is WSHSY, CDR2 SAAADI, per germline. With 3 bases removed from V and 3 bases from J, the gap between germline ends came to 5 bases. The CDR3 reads CASSDGDTEAFF. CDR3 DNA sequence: TGCGCCAGCAGTGATGGAGACACTGAAGCTTTCTTT.

Here the CDR3 reads CASPGLSGNTIYF. The CDR3 coding sequence is TGTGCCAGTCCAGGGCTCTCTGGAAACACCATATATTTT. V and J are TRBV19 and TRBJ1-3, with D perhaps matching TRBD1 (5 bases). Germline V gene data show CDR1 as LNHDA and CDR2 as SQIVND (reference sequence). V was trimmed by 8 bases and J by 0 bases, leaving 8 bases between them. This CDR3 is built from 13 residues. Looking up the rest from reference TRBV19 and TRBJ1-3 gives the full variable domain: DGGITQSPKYLFRKEGQNVTLSCEQNLNHDAMYWYRQDPGQGLRLIYYSQIVNDFQKGDIAEGYSVSREKKESFPLTVTSAQKNPTAFYLCASPGLSGNTIYFGEGSWLTVV.

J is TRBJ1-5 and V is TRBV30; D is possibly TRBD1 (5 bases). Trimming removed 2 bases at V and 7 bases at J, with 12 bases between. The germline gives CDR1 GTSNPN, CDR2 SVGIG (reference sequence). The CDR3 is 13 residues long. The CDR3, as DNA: TGTGCCTGGAGTCAGGGAGGAGAACAGCCCCAGCATTTT. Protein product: CAWSQGGEQPQHF.

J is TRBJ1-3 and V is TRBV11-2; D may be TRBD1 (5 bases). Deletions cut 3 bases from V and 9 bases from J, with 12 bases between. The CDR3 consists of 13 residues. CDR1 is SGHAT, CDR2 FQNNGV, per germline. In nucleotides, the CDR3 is TGTGCCAGCAGCTTCTCAGGGAAGGGCACCATATATTTT. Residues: CASSFSGKGTIYF.

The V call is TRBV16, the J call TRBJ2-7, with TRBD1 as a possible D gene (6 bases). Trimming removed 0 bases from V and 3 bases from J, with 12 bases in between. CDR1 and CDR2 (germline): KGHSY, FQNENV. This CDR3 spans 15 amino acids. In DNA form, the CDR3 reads TGTGCCAGCAGCCAATCAGGTCGGGACAACTACGAGCAGTACTTC. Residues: CASSQSGRDNYEQYF. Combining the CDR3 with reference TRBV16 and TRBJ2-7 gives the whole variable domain GEEVAQTPKHLVRGEGQKAKLYCAPIKGHSYVFWYQQVLKNEFKFLISFQNENVFDETGMPKERFSAKCLPNSPCSLEIQATKLEDSAVYFCASSQSGRDNYEQYFGPGTRLTVT.